The 17 T cell receptor beta chains presented below share a single source sample, sequenced in a study of shared T cell receptors in the human thymus. Measured with immunoSEQ multiplex PCR; TCRdb has only the in-frame clones, and not every one. The sample consists of more than 550,000 clones, 75% to 90% of them appearing once. These sequences were also reported in another study, on human thymus T cells.

The sample consisted of thymocytes. These receptors originate from a girl less than two years old with a congenital heart defect.

The rearrangement links TRBV7-6 to TRBJ2-3; a possible D gene is TRBD2 (5 bases). CDR1 is SGHVS and CDR2 is FNYEAQ in the germline V gene. The CDR3 is 19 amino acids. Between the trimmed V and J ends, which lost 5 bases and 6 bases, there was a span of 30 bases. The CDR3 coding sequence is TGTGCCAGCAGCCGCATGGTAAAACTAGTCCCTGATTTTCTGGATACGCAGTATTTT. Translating gives CASSRMVKLVPDFLDTQYF. The whole variable domain, remainder taken from reference TRBV7-6 and TRBJ2-3, is GAGVSQSPRYKVTKRGQDVALRCDPISGHVSLYWYRQALGQGPEFLTYFNYEAQQDKSGLPNDRFSAERPEGSISTLTIQRTEQRDSAMYRCASSRMVKLVPDFLDTQYFGPGTRLTVL.

This clone was detected only once. The rearrangement joins TRBV5-1 to TRBJ1-6; 8 positions agree with TRBD1. J lost 6 bases, V lost 3 bases, and 8 bases had no gene match. This CDR3 contains 16 residues. The germline V gene encodes CDR1 SGHRS and CDR2 YFSETQ. The CDR3 DNA reads TGCGCCAGCAGCTCGCTACCGGGACAGGCTAATTCACCCCTCCACTTT. Translation gives CASSSLPGQANSPLHF.

The rearrangement joins TRBV5-1 to TRBJ1-1; possibly TRBD1 for D (5 bases). Germline CDR1 and CDR2: SGHRS and YFSETQ. This CDR3 contains 16 residues. The germline V and J ends were trimmed by 0 bases and 0 bases, with 12 bases remaining between them. CDR3 residues: CASSLEQGTMNTEAFF. CDR3 DNA: TGCGCCAGCAGCTTGGAGCAGGGAACAATGAACACTGAAGCTTTCTTT.

The chain has TRBV28 and TRBJ2-2; D is possibly TRBD1 (6 bases). V gave up 5 bases and J gave up 6 bases, with 7 bases separating them. This CDR3 spans 12 amino acids. Germline loops: CDR1 MDHEN, CDR2 SYDVKM. The CDR3 region is CASSQGSGELFF. CDR3 DNA sequence: TGTGCCAGCAGTCAGGGGTCCGGGGAGCTGTTTTTT.

The chain is built from TRBV7-8 and TRBJ1-6; D possibly corresponds to TRBD1 (6 bases). The CDR3 is 19 amino acids. Trimming took off 5 bases at V and 7 bases at J, with 27 bases between the two ends. CDR1 is SGHVS, CDR2 FQNEAQ, per germline. The DNA of the CDR3 is TGTGCCAGCAGCCCAGAACCGGGGGGGGCCAACGGGATAAATTCACCCCTCCACTTT. It specifies CASSPEPGGANGINSPLHF.

This chain links TRBV27 with TRBJ2-1; TRBD2 is a possible D gene (6 bases). The CDR3 runs 20 residues. Per the germline V gene, CDR1 is MNHEY and CDR2 is SMNVEV (reference sequence). V lost 3 bases to trimming and J lost 0 bases, with 24 bases between them. For the CDR3, the DNA is TGTGCCAGCAGTTTCCAACTAGCTAAGGAGGGCAGAAGCTCCTACAATGAGCAGTTCTTC. It encodes CASSFQLAKEGRSSYNEQFF.

The chain links TRBV11-2 to TRBJ1-2; D not certain. Germline CDR1 is SGHAT and CDR2 is FQNNGV. The CDR3 sequence is 12 residues long. The V end was cut by 1 base, the J end by 8 bases, with 8 bases between. CDR3 loop: CASSLVAGGYTF. The DNA for the CDR3 is TGTGCCAGCAGCTTAGTGGCCGGGGGCTACACCTTC.

The chain couples TRBV14 to TRBJ1-2; D ambiguous. Germline values: CDR1 SGHDN, CDR2 FVKESK. The V end was cut by 2 bases, the J end by 8 bases, with 15 bases between. This CDR3 comprises 14 residues. CDR3 coding DNA: TGTGCCAGCAGCCAAATCCTTACTGGGGAGGGCTACACCTTC. This encodes CASSQILTGEGYTF.

This chain connects TRBV19 to TRBJ1-1, with D perhaps TRBD1 (5 bases). The germline V and J ends were trimmed by 9 bases and 3 bases, with 26 bases remaining between them. Germline V CDR1 and CDR2: LNHDA, SQIVND (reference sequence). The CDR3 has 17 residues. The CDR3: CASGTGRTEGFDTEAFF. The DNA for the CDR3 is TGTGCCAGCGGGACGGGGAGGACGGAGGGCTTTGACACTGAAGCTTTCTTT.

Comments on this clone: The same CDR3 can be traced to other DNA sequences in this sample. The chain joins TRBV4-1 to TRBJ2-7, with TRBD1 identical over 7 bases. CDR1 MGHRA and CDR2 YSYEKL come from the germline V gene. Trimming removed 3 bases from V and 0 bases from J; junction bases left unmatched: 2. The CDR3 extends over 14 amino acids. The CDR3 spells CASSQGDSSYEQYF. The DNA of the CDR3 is TGCGCCAGCAGCCAGGGGGACAGCTCCTACGAGCAGTACTTC.

The rearrangement joins TRBV19 to TRBJ1-1, with 8 bases fitting TRBD1. Germline V gives CDR1 LNHDA, CDR2 SQIVND (reference sequence). V shed 2 bases, J shed 4 bases, and the junction held 6 bases outside the gene matches. The CDR3 totals 15 residues. DNA of the CDR3: TGTGCCAGTAGTATACATCAGGGGGCTGGCACTGAAGCTTTCTTT. The encoded protein is CASSIHQGAGTEAFF.

The chain has TRBV7-2 and TRBJ2-5, with a tentative D call TRBD1 (6 bases). V lost 5 bases and J 1 base, leaving 20 bases between the germline ends. CDR3 size: 17 residues. Germline CDR1 SGHTA, CDR2 FQGNSA. CDR3 nucleotide sequence: TGTGCCAGCAGCGCCCCTGGGGGCTGGCCTTCCCAAGAGACCCAGTACTTC. This gives the protein CASSAPGGWPSQETQYF.

The genes are TRBV13 and TRBJ2-1, with D possibly matching TRBD2 (6 bases). CDR1 and CDR2 (germline): PRHDT, FYEKMQ (reference sequence). The CDR3 is 15 amino acids. Deletions cut 5 bases from V and 0 bases from J, with 11 bases between. The CDR3 DNA reads as TGTGCCAGCAGCCCAGTGGGGGGCTCCTACAATGAGCAGTTCTTC. Its protein product is CASSPVGGSYNEQFF.

This clone came up once. CDR3 amino acids: CASSLGRGGPGELFF. In nucleotides, the CDR3 is TGTGCCAGCAGCTTAGGACGGGGGGGCCCCGGGGAGCTGTTTTTT. The chain links TRBV11-1 to TRBJ2-2; TRBD2 matches at 8 bases. The CDR3 sequence is 15 residues long. Germline CDR1 is SGHAT and CDR2 is FQDESV (reference sequence). V gave up 1 base and J gave up 6 bases; unmatched junction bases: 4.

The CDR3 here is CASSSGGLHTTDTQYF. The CDR3 DNA reads TGTGCCAGCAGTTCGGGGGGGCTTCACACCACAGATACGCAGTATTTT. The V and J genes are TRBV11-2 and TRBJ2-3; 8 positions agree with TRBD2. The germline CDR1 and CDR2 sequences are SGHAT and FQNNGV. V dropped 6 bases and J dropped 2; count of bases not matched to a gene: 10. This CDR3 contains 16 residues.

This clone was observed a single time. The chain employs TRBV7-2 and TRBJ1-4; D remains ambiguous. This CDR3 spans 12 amino acids. Germline assignment: CDR1 SGHTA and CDR2 FQGNSA. Trimming took 4 bases from V and 10 from J, leaving 10 bases between them. CDR3 sequence reads: CASSSLVPKLFF. Here the CDR3 DNA reads TGTGCCAGCAGCTCCCTCGTCCCAAAACTGTTTTTT.

The V and J genes are TRBV5-1 and TRBJ2-1, with D maybe TRBD2 (6 bases). This CDR3 spans 16 amino acids. V lost 2 bases and J 10 bases, leaving 22 bases between the germline ends. Germline V gives CDR1 SGHRS, CDR2 YFSETQ. This CDR3 reads CASSFITRDSPGEQFF. The CDR3 bases are TGCGCCAGCAGCTTCATCACCCGGGACTCTCCTGGGGAGCAGTTCTTC.